These 7 T cell receptor beta chains share one sample of origin, sequenced in a study of blood T cell repertoires in COVID-19. Assay: immunoSEQ multiplex PCR; the TCRdb copy retains only in-frame clones and omits some. This table has 150,000 to 200,000 clones, around 82% appearing once. Sequencing was carried out using peripheral blood. All receptors derive from a man aged 55 to 70 with active or convalescent COVID-19.

This clone was counted between two and nine times. This chain links TRBV6-5 with TRBJ2-1; D is possibly TRBD2 (6 bases). CDR1 and CDR2 (germline): MNHEY, SVGAGI. V dropped 7 bases and J dropped 5 bases, with 12 bases sitting between them. The CDR3 runs 13 residues. CDR3 nucleotides: TGTGCCAGCACCGGGACTGCTAACAATGAGCAGTTCTTC. Residues: CASTGTANNEQFF.

The chain joins TRBV29-1 to TRBJ2-2, with a weak D call TRBD2 (6 bases). Germline lookup yields CDR1 SQVTM and CDR2 ANQGSEA. The CDR3 runs 14 residues. V was pared by 4 bases and J by 2 bases, with 11 bases between. CDR3 coding DNA: TGCAGCGTTGCTCCAGGGACTAACACCGGGGAGCTGTTTTTT. Its translation: CSVAPGTNTGELFF.

V is TRBV5-1 and J is TRBJ1-4; D uncertain. V dropped 2 bases and J dropped 5 bases, with 7 bases sitting between them. The CDR3 extends over 13 amino acids. Germline V CDR1 and CDR2: SGHRS, YFSETQ. Here the CDR3 reads CASSFTQNEKLFF. The DNA for the CDR3 is TGCGCCAGCAGCTTTACACAGAATGAAAAACTGTTTTTT.

The rearrangement joins TRBV28 to TRBJ2-5; unclear D gene. The CDR3 sequence is 17 residues long. Germline V CDR1 and CDR2: MDHEN, SYDVKM. V was clipped by 5 bases and J by 7 bases, with 26 bases between them. The CDR3, as DNA: TGTGCCAGCAGTCCCAACTTTCGTACGGCCACCTCAGGGACCCAGTACTTC. Amino acids: CASSPNFRTATSGTQYF. The whole variable domain, remainder taken from reference TRBV28 and TRBJ2-5, is DVKVTQSSRYLVKRTGEKVFLECVQDMDHENMFWYRQDPGLGLRLIYFSYDVKMKEKGDIPEGYSVSREKKERFSLILESASTNQTSMYLCASSPNFRTATSGTQYFGPGTRLLVL.

J is TRBJ1-1 and V is TRBV2, with 9 nucleotides matching TRBD1. The V and J ends lost 5 bases and 1 base, in that order; junction bases with no gene match: 5. CDR1 and CDR2 (germline): SNHLY, FYNNEI. CDR3 length equals 15 residues. CDR3 protein: CASSLQGQGNTEAFF. Here the CDR3 DNA reads TGTGCCAGCAGTTTACAGGGACAGGGGAACACTGAAGCTTTCTTT.

The chain couples TRBV7-9 to TRBJ2-1, with 7 bases that match TRBD2. J was trimmed by 6 bases and V by 3 bases; bases with no gene match: 5. The CDR3 contains 14 residues. Germline CDR1 and CDR2: SEHNR and FQNEAQ (reference sequence). The CDR3 DNA is TGTGCCAGCAGCTTGGCGGGAGCCTTCAATGAGCAGTTCTTC. Protein: CASSLAGAFNEQFF.

This rearrangement joins TRBV5-1 to TRBJ2-5; 7 nucleotides agree with TRBD2. CDR3 size: 16 residues. Trimming cost V 0 bases and J 2 bases; bases outside gene matches: 7. Germline V gene sequence: CDR1 SGHRS, CDR2 YFSETQ. In DNA form, the CDR3 reads TGCGCCAGCAGCTTGGGTTCCTCTAGCGGACAAGAGACCCAGTACTTC. Its protein is CASSLGSSSGQETQYF.